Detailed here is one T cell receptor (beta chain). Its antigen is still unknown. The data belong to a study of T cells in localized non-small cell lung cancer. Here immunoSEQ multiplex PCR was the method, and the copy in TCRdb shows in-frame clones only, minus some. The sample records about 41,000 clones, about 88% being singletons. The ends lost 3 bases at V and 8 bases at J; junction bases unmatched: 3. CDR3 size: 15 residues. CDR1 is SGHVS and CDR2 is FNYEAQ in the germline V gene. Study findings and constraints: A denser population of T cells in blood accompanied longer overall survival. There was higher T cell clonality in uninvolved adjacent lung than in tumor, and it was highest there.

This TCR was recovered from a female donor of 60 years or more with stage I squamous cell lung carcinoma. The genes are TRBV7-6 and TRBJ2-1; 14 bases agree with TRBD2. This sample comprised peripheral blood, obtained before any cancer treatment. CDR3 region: CASSLTSGRGHEQFF. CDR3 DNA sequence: TGTGCCAGCAGCTTGACTAGCGGGAGGGGTCATGAGCAGTTCTTC.